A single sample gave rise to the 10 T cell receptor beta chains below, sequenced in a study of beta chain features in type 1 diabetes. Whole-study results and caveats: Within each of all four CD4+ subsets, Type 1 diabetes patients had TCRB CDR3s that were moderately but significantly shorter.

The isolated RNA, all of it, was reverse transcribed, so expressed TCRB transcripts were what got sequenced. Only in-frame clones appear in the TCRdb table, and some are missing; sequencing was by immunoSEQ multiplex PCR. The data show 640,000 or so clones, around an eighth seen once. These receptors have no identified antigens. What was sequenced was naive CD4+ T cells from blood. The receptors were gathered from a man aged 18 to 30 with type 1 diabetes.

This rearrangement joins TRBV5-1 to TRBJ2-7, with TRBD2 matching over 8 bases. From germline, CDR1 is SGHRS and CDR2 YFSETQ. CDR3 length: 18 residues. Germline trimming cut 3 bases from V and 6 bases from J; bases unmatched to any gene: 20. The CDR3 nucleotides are TGCGCCAGCAGCTCCCGGGAGAGCGGGAGAGGATGGAGTTCCGAGCAGTACTTC. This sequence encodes CASSSRESGRGWSSEQYF.

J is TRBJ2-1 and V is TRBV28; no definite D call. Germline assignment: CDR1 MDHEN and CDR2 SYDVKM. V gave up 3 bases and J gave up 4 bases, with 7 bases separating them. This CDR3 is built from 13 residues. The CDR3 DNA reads TGTGCCAGCAGTTTGAACGGTTACAATGAGCAGTTCTTC. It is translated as CASSLNGYNEQFF. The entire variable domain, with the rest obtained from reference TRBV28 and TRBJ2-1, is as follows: DVKVTQSSRYLVKRTGEKVFLECVQDMDHENMFWYRQDPGLGLRLIYFSYDVKMKEKGDIPEGYSVSREKKERFSLILESASTNQTSMYLCASSLNGYNEQFFGPGTRLTVL.

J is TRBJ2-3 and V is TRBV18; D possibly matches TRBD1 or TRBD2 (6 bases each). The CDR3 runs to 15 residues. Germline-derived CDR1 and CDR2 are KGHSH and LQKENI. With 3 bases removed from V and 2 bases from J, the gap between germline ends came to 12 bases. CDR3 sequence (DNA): TGTGCCAGCTCACCTCTCCCGGGGGCCACAGATACGCAGTATTTT. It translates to CASSPLPGATDTQYF.

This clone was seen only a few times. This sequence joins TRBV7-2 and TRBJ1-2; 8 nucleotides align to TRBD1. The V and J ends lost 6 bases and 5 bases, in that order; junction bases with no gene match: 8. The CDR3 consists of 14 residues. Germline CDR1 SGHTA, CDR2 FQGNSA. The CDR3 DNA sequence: TGTGCCAGCAGTCTCACAGGGGGAGAATATGGCTACACCTTC. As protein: CASSLTGGEYGYTF.

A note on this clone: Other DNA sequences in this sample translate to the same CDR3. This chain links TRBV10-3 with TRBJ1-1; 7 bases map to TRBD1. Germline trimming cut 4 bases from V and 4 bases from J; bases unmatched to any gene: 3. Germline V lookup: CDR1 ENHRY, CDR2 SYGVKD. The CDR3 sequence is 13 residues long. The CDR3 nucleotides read TGTGCCATCAGTGGACAGGGTGGCACTGAAGCTTTCTTT. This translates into CAISGQGGTEAFF.

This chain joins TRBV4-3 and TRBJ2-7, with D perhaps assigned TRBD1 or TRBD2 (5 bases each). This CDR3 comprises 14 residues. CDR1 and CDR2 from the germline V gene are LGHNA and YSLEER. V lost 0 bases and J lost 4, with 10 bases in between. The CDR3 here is CASSQDMGVYEQYF. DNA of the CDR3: TGCGCCAGCAGCCAAGACATGGGGGTGTACGAGCAGTACTTC.

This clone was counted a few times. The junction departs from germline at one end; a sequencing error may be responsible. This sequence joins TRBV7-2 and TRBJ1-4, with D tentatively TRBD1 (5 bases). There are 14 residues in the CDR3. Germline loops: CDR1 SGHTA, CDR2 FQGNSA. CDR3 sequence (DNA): TGTGCCAGCAGTTTAGGGAGGGGCGATGAAAAACTGTTTTTT. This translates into CASSLGRGDEKLFF. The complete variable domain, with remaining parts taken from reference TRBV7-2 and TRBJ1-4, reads GAGVSQSPSNKVTEKGKDVELRCDPISGHTALYWYRQSLGQGLEFLIYFQGNSAPDKSGLPSDRFSAERTGGSVSTLTIQRTQQEDSAVYLCASSLGRGDEKLFFGSGTQLSVL.

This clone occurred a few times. As DNA, the CDR3 is TGCGCCAGCAGCTTACAGAGCACCCCTTTGAGCTATGGCTACACCTTC. Its translation is CASSLQSTPLSYGYTF. The gene calls are TRBV5-1 and TRBJ1-2, with D unclear. The length of the CDR3 is 16 residues. The V end lost 2 bases, the J end lost 4 bases, and 18 bases lay between the germline ends. CDR1 is SGHRS and CDR2 is YFSETQ in the germline V gene.

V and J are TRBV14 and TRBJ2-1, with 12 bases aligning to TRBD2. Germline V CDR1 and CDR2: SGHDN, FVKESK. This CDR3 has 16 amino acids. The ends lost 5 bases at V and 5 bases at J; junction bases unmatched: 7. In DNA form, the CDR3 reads TGTGCCAGCAGCGCTTGGACTAGCGGGGTACACAATGAGCAGTTCTTC. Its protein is CASSAWTSGVHNEQFF.

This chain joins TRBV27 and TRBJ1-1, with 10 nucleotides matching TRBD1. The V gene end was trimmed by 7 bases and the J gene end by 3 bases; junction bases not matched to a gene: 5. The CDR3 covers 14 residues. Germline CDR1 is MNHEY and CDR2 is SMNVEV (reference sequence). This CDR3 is CASTRQGADTEAFF. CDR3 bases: TGTGCCAGCACCAGACAGGGGGCTGACACTGAAGCTTTCTTT.